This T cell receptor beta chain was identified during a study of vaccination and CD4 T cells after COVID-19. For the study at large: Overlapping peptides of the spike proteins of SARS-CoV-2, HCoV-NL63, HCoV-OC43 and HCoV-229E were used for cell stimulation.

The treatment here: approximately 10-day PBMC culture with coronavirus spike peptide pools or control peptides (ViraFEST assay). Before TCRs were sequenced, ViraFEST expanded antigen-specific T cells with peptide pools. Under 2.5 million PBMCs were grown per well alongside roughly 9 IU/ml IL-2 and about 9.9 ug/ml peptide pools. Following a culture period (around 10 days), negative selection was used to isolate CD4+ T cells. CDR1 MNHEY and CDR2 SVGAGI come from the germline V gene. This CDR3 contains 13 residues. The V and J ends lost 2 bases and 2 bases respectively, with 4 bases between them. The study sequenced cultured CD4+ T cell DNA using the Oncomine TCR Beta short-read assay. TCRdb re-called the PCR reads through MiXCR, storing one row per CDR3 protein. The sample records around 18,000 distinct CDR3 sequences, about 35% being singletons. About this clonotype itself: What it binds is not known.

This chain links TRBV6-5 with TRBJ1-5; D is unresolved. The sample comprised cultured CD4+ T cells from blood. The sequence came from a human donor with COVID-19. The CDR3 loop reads CASSYGRNQPQHF. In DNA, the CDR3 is TGTGCCAGCAGTTACGGACGCAATCAGCCCCAGCATTTT.